A selection of T cell receptor beta chains follows, all from one sample in a study of blood T cells in healthy people across ages. One entry per CDR3 protein, called by TCRdb with MiXCR from the 5' RACE reads. Of approximately 850,000 distinct CDR3 sequences in the sample, 58% are singletons; the top ten hold 20% to 25%. The specimen sequenced was blood. These receptor sequences come from a young man in good health. Each CDR3 is given with its conserved first and last residue. D genes are given only for firm matches. Not all rows give a size; the values are once, few, many and, for expanded clones, a class.

j_gene,d_gene,abundance,v_gene,CDR3nt,CDR3aa
TRBJ2-2,NA,NA,TRBV21-1,TGTGCCAGCAGCAAAGCAACAGGGAGGACCGGGGAGCTGTTTTTT,CASSKATGRTGELFF
TRBJ2-1,NA,NA,TRBV10-2,TGCGCCAGCAGGGGACAAGGGAGCAATGAGCAGTTCTTC,CASRGQGSNEQFF
TRBJ1-4,TRBD1,once,TRBV4-2,TGTGCCAGCAGCCTAGACAGGGGAGGGAATGAAAAACTGTTTTTT,CASSLDRGGNEKLFF
TRBJ1-4,NA,NA,TRBV20-1,TGCAGTGCTAGCAAGACCCAGCGGGAAAAACTGTTTTTT,CSASKTQREKLFF
TRBJ2-5,TRBD1,NA,TRBV13,TGTGCCAGCAGCTTAGCACTGGGGACAGGGGAAGAGACCCAGTACTTC,CASSLALGTGEETQYF
TRBJ2-1,NA,NA,TRBV6-6,TGTGCCAGCACTAGGGGGGAGACCTACAGTGAGCAGTTCTTC,CASTRGETYSEQFF
TRBJ2-1,NA,NA,TRBV11-2,TGTGCCAGCAGCGTGGATAGTATGGCGCTTGAGCAGTTCTTC,CASSVDSMALEQFF
TRBJ1-1,NA,NA,TRBV2,TGTGCCAGCAGGCAAGGATGGACGAACACTGAAGCTTTCTTT,CASRQGWTNTEAFF
TRBJ2-1,NA,NA,TRBV4-3,TGCGCCAGCAGCCAAGATGCGAGGGCCTCCAATGAGCAGTTCTTC,CASSQDARASNEQFF
TRBJ1-4,NA,once,TRBV2,TGTGCCAGCAGTGTGGGGGAACCGGAAAAACTGTTTTTT,CASSVGEPEKLFF
TRBJ2-5,TRBD2,NA,TRBV7-2,TGTGCCAGCAGCTTAGCTAGCGGGGGGGCCCCAGGGGAGACCCAGTACTTC,CASSLASGGAPGETQYF
TRBJ2-3,NA,few,TRBV10-3,TGTGCCATCAGCCCCGACCCCAATATTAAGAATACGCAGTATTTT,CAISPDPNIKNTQYF
TRBJ2-1,TRBD2,once,TRBV20-1,TGCAGTGCAACAAAAGCGGGGCCCCCGGGTGAGCAGTTCTTC,CSATKAGPPGEQFF
TRBJ2-7,NA,NA,TRBV6-2/TRBV6-3,TGTGCCAGCAGTCCGTACACACAGGGTCGCAATCGCGGGTACGAGCAGTACTTC,CASSPYTQGRNRGYEQYF
TRBJ2-5,TRBD1,NA,TRBV12-3/TRBV12-4,TGTGCCAGCAGTTTCTCGACAGGACAGGGGGTGGAGACCCAGTACTTC,CASSFSTGQGVETQYF
TRBJ1-2,TRBD1,NA,TRBV6-5,TGTGCCAGCAGTTACGACAGGGGGTTCTCTGGCTACACCTTC,CASSYDRGFSGYTF
TRBJ2-5,TRBD2,NA,TRBV30,TGTGCCTGGAGTGCAGGCGGGGGGGAGACCCAGTACTTC,CAWSAGGGETQYF
TRBJ1-1,NA,NA,TRBV9,TGTGCCAGCAGCGGACAGGTTACGAACACTGAAGCTTTCTTT,CASSGQVTNTEAFF
TRBJ1-6,NA,NA,TRBV12-3/TRBV12-4,TGTGCCAGCAGTTCCCAGGGTTTTGGATCACCCCTCCACTTT,CASSSQGFGSPLHF
TRBJ2-4,TRBD1,NA,TRBV2,TGTGCCAGCAAGACAGGGGGCGGAGGACCCCTAGCCAAAAACATTCAGTACTTC,CASKTGGGGPLAKNIQYF
TRBJ1-1,NA,NA,TRBV29-1,TGCAGCGTTGCCGAGAGGGATATGAACACTGAAGCTTTCTTT,CSVAERDMNTEAFF
TRBJ2-5,TRBD1,few,TRBV7-3,TGTGCCAGCAGCCCTACCGCTGGACAGGGAGAGACCCAGTACTTC,CASSPTAGQGETQYF